What follows are 20 T cell receptor beta chains derived from one specimen sequenced in a study of T cell responses to AZD1222 COVID-19 vaccine. Assay used: immunoSEQ multiplex PCR; TCRdb lists only in-frame clones, some missing. The sample shows 130,000 or so clones, about 93% of them seen only once. The sample was peripheral blood, taken on day 0 of AZD1222 vaccination. Every receptor here comes from an adult in good health.

Worth noting for this clone: This CDR3 fails to terminate in the conserved phenylalanine or tryptophan, so it likely reflects a read error. Because the CDR3's place on the DNA is in doubt, the DNA is left out and the CDR3 is given as listed by TCRdb. The V and J genes are TRBV24-1 and TRBJ2-7; whether TRBD2, the table's D call, matches the DNA was not checked. Counting both end residues, the CDR3 totals 9 amino acids. Germline V lookup: CDR1 KGHDR, CDR2 SFDVKD. Here the CDR3 reads CATSDPRLR.

The chain carries TRBV6-5 and TRBJ2-7; D gene unclear. V gave up 0 bases and J gave up 0 bases, with 9 bases separating them. Germline V gene lookup returns CDR1 MNHEY and CDR2 SVGAGI. The CDR3 extends over 15 amino acids. Here the CDR3 DNA reads TGTGCCAGCAGTTACTCGTCAGGCGACTCCTACGAGCAGTACTTC. Encoded protein: CASSYSSGDSYEQYF.

This rearrangement joins TRBV11-2 to TRBJ1-1, with D tentatively TRBD1 (5 bases). In germline, CDR1 is SGHAT, CDR2 FQNNGV. Trimming took off 0 bases at V and 1 base at J, with 12 bases between the two ends. This CDR3 comprises 16 residues. CDR3 DNA sequence: TGTGCCAGCAGCTTAGAGTCGGCGGGGACGAACACTGAAGCTTTCTTT. Amino acid sequence: CASSLESAGTNTEAFF.

The rearrangement links TRBV25-1 to TRBJ1-4, with 11 bases fitting TRBD1. J was trimmed by 7 bases and V by 3 bases; bases with no gene match: 4. This CDR3 is 15 amino acids long. Germline V lookup: CDR1 MGHDK, CDR2 SYGVNS. DNA of the CDR3: TGTGCCAGCAGTGATCCCGGGACAGGGGGTGAAAAACTGTTTTTT. Protein sequence: CASSDPGTGGEKLFF.

This chain links TRBV7-2 with TRBJ1-2; 10 nucleotides agree with TRBD1. CDR1 SGHTA and CDR2 FQGNSA come from the germline V gene. The CDR3 is 15 amino acids. The trim removed 5 bases at V and 4 bases at J, leaving 7 bases unmatched. DNA for the CDR3: TGTGCCAGCAGCCCCATGACAGGGGGCGCCTATGGCTACACCTTC. Encoded protein: CASSPMTGGAYGYTF.

In this sample, this clone turned up once. The V call is TRBV3-1 (or the pseudogene TRBV3-2), the J call TRBJ1-3, with 7 positions matching TRBD1. The CDR3 extends over 15 amino acids. Looked up from germline, CDR1 is LGHDT and CDR2 is YNNKEL (reference sequence). V was clipped by 1 base and J by 4 bases; unmatched bases: 4. This chain's CDR3 is CASSQVPDRGNTIYF. The DNA for the CDR3 is TGTGCCAGCAGCCAAGTCCCGGACAGGGGAAACACCATATATTTT.

V gene TRBV11-2 combines with J gene TRBJ2-1; no clear D. From germline, CDR1 is SGHAT and CDR2 FQNNGV. The ends were cut back, 5 bases at V and 10 bases at J, with 12 bases in the middle. CDR3 size: 12 residues. Here the CDR3 reads CASSPRRSEQFF. In DNA, the CDR3 is TGTGCCAGCAGCCCACGGCGAAGCGAGCAGTTCTTC.

This chain links TRBV3-1 (or the pseudogene TRBV3-2) with TRBJ2-4, with D tentatively TRBD2 (6 bases). CDR3 length equals 20 residues. Trimming took 1 base from V and 1 from J, leaving 23 bases between them. CDR1 LGHDT and CDR2 YNNKEL come from the germline V gene (reference sequence). CDR3 in amino acids: CASSQVTSLDPSIAKNIQYF. DNA for the CDR3: TGTGCCAGCAGCCAAGTAACTAGCCTCGACCCCTCTATTGCCAAAAACATTCAGTACTTC.

The chain uses TRBV7-9 and TRBJ1-5; D is unresolved. The CDR3 sequence is 14 residues long. CDR1 is SEHNR and CDR2 is FQNEAQ in the germline V gene (reference sequence). Trimming shortened V by 3 bases and J by 6 bases, and 12 bases separated the two germline ends. Here the CDR3 DNA reads TGTGCCAGCAGCTTGAAGGGAGCGGGTCAGCCCCAGCATTTT. This sequence encodes CASSLKGAGQPQHF.

The rearrangement joins TRBV3-1 (or the pseudogene TRBV3-2) to TRBJ1-2, with 11 bases identical to TRBD1. This CDR3 has 15 amino acids. From germline, CDR1 is LGHDT and CDR2 YNNKEL (reference sequence). The junction had 6 bases not matched to a gene; V was cut back by 1 base and J by 8 bases. CDR3 bases: TGTGCCAGCAGCCAAGCAGGACAGGGGGCAGGAGGCTACACCTTC. Translation gives CASSQAGQGAGGYTF.

For the CDR3, the DNA is TGTGCCAGTAGCCCAAACGGATATAGCAATCAGCCCCAGCATTTT. Amino acids: CASSPNGYSNQPQHF. V is TRBV19 and J is TRBJ1-5; D is unclear. V was pared by 6 bases and J by 0 bases, with 12 bases between. Germline CDR1 is LNHDA and CDR2 is SQIVND (reference sequence). There are 15 residues in the CDR3.

The chain recombines TRBV7-6 with TRBJ1-3; TRBD1 is a possible D gene (5 bases). This CDR3 comprises 17 residues. The V end was cut by 3 bases, the J end by 0 bases, with 15 bases between. Looked up from germline, CDR1 is SGHVS and CDR2 is FNYEAQ. The CDR3 sequence: CASSFWAGISSGNTIYF. As DNA, the CDR3 is TGTGCCAGCAGCTTCTGGGCAGGGATCAGCTCTGGAAACACCATATATTTT.

This clone was recorded a few times. DNA for the CDR3: TGTGCCAGCAGTTACAACAGGGGGGAGACCCAGTACTTC. Amino acids: CASSYNRGETQYF. The chain couples TRBV6-5 to TRBJ2-5, with 8 bases matching TRBD1. This CDR3 is 13 amino acids long. The germline V gene has CDR1 MNHEY and CDR2 SVGAGI. V was pared by 2 bases and J by 5 bases, with 1 base of the junction left unmatched.

V usage is TRBV27 and J usage is TRBJ1-2; TRBD1 is a possible D gene (6 bases). CDR1 and CDR2 (germline): MNHEY, SMNVEV (reference sequence). CDR3 size: 14 residues. Trimming took 2 bases from V and 5 from J, leaving 12 bases between them. CDR3 loop: CASSLTRGGYGYTF. CDR3 in DNA: TGTGCCAGCAGTTTAACCAGAGGGGGGTATGGCTACACCTTC.

V gene TRBV7-9 combines with J gene TRBJ2-7; D is possibly TRBD1 (5 bases). V was shortened by 1 base and J by 6 bases, with 10 bases between the two germline ends. From germline, CDR1 is SEHNR and CDR2 FQNEAQ (reference sequence). The CDR3 is 13 amino acids. The CDR3 here is CASSLGQLGEQYF. CDR3 sequence (DNA): TGTGCCAGCAGCTTAGGACAGCTGGGCGAGCAGTACTTC.

The chain recombines TRBV6-5 with TRBJ1-2, with 8 positions matching TRBD1. The V gene's germline CDR1 is MNHEY and CDR2 SVGAGI. The CDR3 consists of 15 residues. With V trimmed by 7 bases and J by 4 bases, 11 bases remained unmatched. CDR3 DNA: TGTGCCAGCACACCCGGGACAGGCTCCTTCTATGGCTACACCTTC. It yields the protein CASTPGTGSFYGYTF.

This sequence joins TRBV9 and TRBJ2-1; 8 nucleotides align to TRBD1. This CDR3 has 14 residues. The V gene's germline CDR1 is SGDLS and CDR2 YYNGEE. With V trimmed by 3 bases and J by 4 bases, 3 bases remained unmatched. As DNA, the CDR3 is TGTGCCAGCAGCGCGACAGGGGTATACAATGAGCAGTTCTTC. It codes for CASSATGVYNEQFF.

This chain uses TRBV3-1 (or the pseudogene TRBV3-2) with TRBJ1-3, with a weak D call TRBD1 (5 bases). The CDR3 spans 17 residues. Germline V gene data show CDR1 as LGHDT and CDR2 as YNNKEL (reference sequence). The ends were cut back, 4 bases at V and 0 bases at J, with 16 bases in the middle. CDR3 nucleotides: TGTGCCAGCAGCCCCGGACACAATACCCGCTCTGGAAACACCATATATTTT. Translating gives CASSPGHNTRSGNTIYF.

The rearrangement uses TRBV6-1 and TRBJ2-1; TRBD1 aligns across 8 bases. The CDR3 runs to 14 residues. Germline loops: CDR1 MNHNS, CDR2 SASEGT. The V gene end was trimmed by 2 bases and the J gene end by 6 bases; junction bases not matched to a gene: 3. DNA for the CDR3: TGTGCCAGCAGTGAACAGGGGGCGCCCAATGAGCAGTTCTTC. As protein: CASSEQGAPNEQFF.

The chain uses TRBV4-1 and TRBJ1-5, with D perhaps matching TRBD1 (5 bases). Germline V gene sequence: CDR1 MGHRA, CDR2 YSYEKL. This CDR3 comprises 16 residues. V was shortened by 1 base and J by 4 bases, with 14 bases between the two germline ends. The CDR3 loop is CASSQGSQRGNQPQHF. For the CDR3, the DNA is TGCGCCAGCAGCCAAGGTAGCCAGCGGGGGAATCAGCCCCAGCATTTT.